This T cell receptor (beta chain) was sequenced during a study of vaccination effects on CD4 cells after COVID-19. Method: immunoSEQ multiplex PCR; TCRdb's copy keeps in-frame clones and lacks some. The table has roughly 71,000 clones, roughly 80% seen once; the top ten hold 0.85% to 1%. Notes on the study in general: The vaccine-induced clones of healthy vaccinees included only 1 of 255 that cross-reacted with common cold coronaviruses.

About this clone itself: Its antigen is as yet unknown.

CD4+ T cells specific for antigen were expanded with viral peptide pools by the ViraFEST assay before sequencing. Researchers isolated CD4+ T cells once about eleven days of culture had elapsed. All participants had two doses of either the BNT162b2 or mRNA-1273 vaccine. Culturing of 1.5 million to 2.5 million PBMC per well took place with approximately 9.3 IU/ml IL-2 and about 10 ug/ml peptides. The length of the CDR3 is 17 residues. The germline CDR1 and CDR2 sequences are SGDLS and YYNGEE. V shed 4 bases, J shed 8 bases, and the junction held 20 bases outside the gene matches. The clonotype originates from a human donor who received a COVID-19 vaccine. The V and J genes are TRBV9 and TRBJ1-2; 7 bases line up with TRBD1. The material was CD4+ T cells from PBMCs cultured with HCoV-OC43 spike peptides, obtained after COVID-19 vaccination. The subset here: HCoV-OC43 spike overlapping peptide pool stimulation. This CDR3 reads CASSTRTGGRFSRGYTF. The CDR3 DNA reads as TGTGCCAGCAGCACTCGGACAGGCGGTAGATTCTCGAGGGGCTACACCTTC.